The sequence of this TCR beta chain was determined in a study of blood T cell repertoires in COVID-19. In the study overall: T cells, B-cell-depleted T cells, or PBMCs provided the cDNA or gDNA that served as material.

Sequencing was performed with immunoSEQ multiplex PCR; in TCRdb, only in-frame clones are kept and a portion is missing. The data show fewer than 250,000 clones, more than 75% seen once. The sample consisted of PBMCs or T cells enriched from blood (not recorded which). This clonotype originated in a young man in a cohort exposed to, infected with or recovered from COVID-19 (not recorded which).

This CDR3 reads CASSPPDRPEAFF. As DNA, the CDR3 is TGTGCCAGCTCACCACCGGACAGGCCAGAAGCTTTCTTT. The chain is built from TRBV18 and TRBJ1-1; TRBD1 agrees at 7 bases. Germline V lookup: CDR1 KGHSH, CDR2 LQKENI. V shed 0 bases and J 8 bases; nucleotides not matched to a gene: 3. The CDR3 runs to 13 residues.